This TCR beta chain was observed in a study of regulatory T cells in long-lasting Graves disease. Notes on the study in general: Persistent patients had more shared public clonotypes (roughly 2,500) than new patients (approximately 920).

As to time point: newly diagnosed GD, antithyroid drugs for less than 3 months. From RNA extracted from PBMCs, the TCR library was made. To make TCR beta libraries, researchers used iRepertoire HTBI primers and Arm-PCR of CDR3 regions. TCRdb reanalysed the multiplex PCR reads using MiXCR and keeps one entry per CDR3 protein. The table shows around 480,000 distinct CDR3 sequences, with 16% occurring only once. CDR3 length: 15 amino acids. CDR1 and CDR2 from the germline V gene are SGHRS and YFSETQ. The germline V and J ends were trimmed by 0 bases and 4 bases, with 12 bases remaining between them. With regard to this clonotype: Its antigen is as yet unknown.

These records were also assigned to another study, of T cells in Graves' hyperthyroidism and ophthalmopathy.

The sequences come from peripheral blood mononuclear cells (PBMCs), collected at new diagnosis, from a patient treated with antithyroid drugs. This TCR was recovered from a woman between 40 and 65 years old with Graves disease. This rearrangement joins TRBV5-1 to TRBJ2-3, with unresolved D. CDR3 sequence (DNA): TGCGCCAGCAGCTTGGCCCGTCATGAGGCAGATACGCAGTATTTT. Protein sequence: CASSLARHEADTQYF.